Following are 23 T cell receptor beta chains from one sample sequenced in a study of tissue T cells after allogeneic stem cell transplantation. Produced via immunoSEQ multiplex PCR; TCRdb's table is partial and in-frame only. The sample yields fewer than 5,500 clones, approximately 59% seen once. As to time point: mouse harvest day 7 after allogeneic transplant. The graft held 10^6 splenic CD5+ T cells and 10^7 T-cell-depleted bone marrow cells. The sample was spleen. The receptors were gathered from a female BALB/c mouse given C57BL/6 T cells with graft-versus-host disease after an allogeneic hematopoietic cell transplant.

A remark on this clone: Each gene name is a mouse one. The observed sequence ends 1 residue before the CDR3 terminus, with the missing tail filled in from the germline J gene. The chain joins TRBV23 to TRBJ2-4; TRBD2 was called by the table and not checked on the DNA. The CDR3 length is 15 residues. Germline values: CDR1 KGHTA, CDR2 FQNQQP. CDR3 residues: CSSSQSLGGPNTLYF. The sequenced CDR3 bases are TGCTCCAGCAGTCAATCGTTGGGGGGGCCGAACACCTTGTAC.

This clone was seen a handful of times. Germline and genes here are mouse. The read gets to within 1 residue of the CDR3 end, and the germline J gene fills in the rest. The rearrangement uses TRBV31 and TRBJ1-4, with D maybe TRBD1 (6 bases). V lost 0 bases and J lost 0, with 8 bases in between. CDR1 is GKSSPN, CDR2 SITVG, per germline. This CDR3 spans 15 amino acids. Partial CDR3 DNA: TGTGCCTGGAGTCTTGGACAGATTTCCAACGAAAGATTATTT. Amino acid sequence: CAWSLGQISNERLF. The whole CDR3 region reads CAWSLGQISNERLFF.

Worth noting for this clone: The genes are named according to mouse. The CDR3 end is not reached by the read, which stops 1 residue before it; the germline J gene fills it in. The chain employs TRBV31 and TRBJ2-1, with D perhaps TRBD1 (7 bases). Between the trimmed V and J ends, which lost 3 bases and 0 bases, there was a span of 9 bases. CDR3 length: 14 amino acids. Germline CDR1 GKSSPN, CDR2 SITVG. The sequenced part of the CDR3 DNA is TGTGCCTGGAGCAGGGGGGTTAACTATGCTGAGCAGTTC. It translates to CAWSRGVNYAEQF. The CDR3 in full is CAWSRGVNYAEQFF.

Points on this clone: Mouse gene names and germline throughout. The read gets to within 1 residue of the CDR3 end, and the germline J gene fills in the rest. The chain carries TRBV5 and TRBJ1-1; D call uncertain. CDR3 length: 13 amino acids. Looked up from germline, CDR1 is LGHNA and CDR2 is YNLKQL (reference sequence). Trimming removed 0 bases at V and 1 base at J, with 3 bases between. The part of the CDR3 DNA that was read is TGTGCCAGCAGCCAAGAGAGAAACACAGAAGTCTTC. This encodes CASSQERNTEVF. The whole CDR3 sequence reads CASSQERNTEVFF.

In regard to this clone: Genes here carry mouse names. Incomplete CDR3 DNA: TGTGCCAGCAGTGACCCGGGACAGGGACAAGACACCCAGTAC. It is translated as CASSDPGQGQDTQY. The entire CDR3 is CASSDPGQGQDTQYF. The chain uses TRBV13-1 and TRBJ2-5; 9 bases align to TRBD1. The read falls 1 residue short of the CDR3 end, and the missing part is taken from the germline J gene. Germline values: CDR1 NSHNY, CDR2 SYGAGN. The CDR3 runs 15 residues. Trimming took 2 bases from V and 3 from J; bases not matched to a gene: 4.

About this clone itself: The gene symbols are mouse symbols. Incomplete CDR3 DNA: TGTGCCAGCAGTCCCCCTCAGGGGCGGGACCCCGACTACACC. Its translation is CASSPPQGRDPDYT. The full CDR3 sequence reads CASSPPQGRDPDYTF. This chain uses TRBV26 with TRBJ1-2; D might be TRBD1 (6 bases). The missing CDR3 end, 1 residue past where the read stops, is filled in from the germline J gene. The V and J ends lost 4 bases and 6 bases respectively, with 18 bases between them. In germline, CDR1 is KGHPV, CDR2 FQNQEV (reference sequence). The CDR3 totals 15 residues.

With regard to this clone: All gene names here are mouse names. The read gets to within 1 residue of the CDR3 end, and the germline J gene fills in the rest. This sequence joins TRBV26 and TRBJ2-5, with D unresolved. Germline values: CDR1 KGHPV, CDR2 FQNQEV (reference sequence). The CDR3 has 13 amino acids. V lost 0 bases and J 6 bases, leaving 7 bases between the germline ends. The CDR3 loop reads CASSLSGVDTQYF. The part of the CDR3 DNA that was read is TGTGCCAGCAGTCTGTCCGGGGTGGACACCCAGTAC.

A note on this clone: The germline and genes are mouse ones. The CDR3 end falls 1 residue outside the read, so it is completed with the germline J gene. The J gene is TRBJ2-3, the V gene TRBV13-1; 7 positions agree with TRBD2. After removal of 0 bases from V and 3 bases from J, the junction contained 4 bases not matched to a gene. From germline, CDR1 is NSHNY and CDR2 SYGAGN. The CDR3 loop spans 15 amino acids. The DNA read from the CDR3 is TGTGCCAGCAGTGATGCTCGGGGGGGGGCAGAAACGCTGTAT. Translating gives CASSDARGGAETLY. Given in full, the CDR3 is CASSDARGGAETLYF.

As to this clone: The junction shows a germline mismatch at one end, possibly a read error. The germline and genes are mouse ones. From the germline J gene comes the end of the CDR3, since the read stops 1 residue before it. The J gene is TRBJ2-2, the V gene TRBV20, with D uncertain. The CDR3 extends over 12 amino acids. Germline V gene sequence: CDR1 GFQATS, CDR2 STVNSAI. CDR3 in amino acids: CGARANTGQLYF. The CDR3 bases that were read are TGTGGTGCAAGGGCAAACACCGGGCAGCTCTAC. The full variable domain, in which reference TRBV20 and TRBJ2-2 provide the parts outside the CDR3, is GALVYQYPRRTICKSGTSMRMECQAVGFQATSVAWYRQSPQKTFELIALSTVNSAIKYEQNFTQEKFPISHPNLSFSSMTVLNAYLEDRGLYLCGARANTGQLYFGEGSKLTVL.

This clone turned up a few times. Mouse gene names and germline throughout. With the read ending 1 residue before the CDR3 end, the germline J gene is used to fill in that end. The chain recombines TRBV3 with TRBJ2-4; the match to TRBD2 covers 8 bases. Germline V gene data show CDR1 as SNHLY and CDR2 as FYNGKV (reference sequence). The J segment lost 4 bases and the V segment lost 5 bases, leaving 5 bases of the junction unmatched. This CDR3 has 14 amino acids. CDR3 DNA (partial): TGTGCCAGCAGCCCTCGCTGGGGGGAAAACACCTTGTAC. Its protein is CASSPRWGENTLY. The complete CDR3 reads CASSPRWGENTLYF.

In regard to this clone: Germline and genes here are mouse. This chain's CDR3 is CASSQVDWGGEQYF. The CDR3 DNA, read in part, is TGTGCCAGCAGCCAAGTGGACTGGGGGGGGGAACAGTAC. The V gene is TRBV5, the J gene TRBJ2-7; 12 bases line up with TRBD2. Read sequence stops 1 residue before the CDR3 end, and the germline J gene provides the missing end. The trim removed 1 base at V and 7 bases at J, leaving 2 bases unmatched. CDR3 length: 14 amino acids. Per the germline V gene, CDR1 is LGHNA and CDR2 is YNLKQL (reference sequence).

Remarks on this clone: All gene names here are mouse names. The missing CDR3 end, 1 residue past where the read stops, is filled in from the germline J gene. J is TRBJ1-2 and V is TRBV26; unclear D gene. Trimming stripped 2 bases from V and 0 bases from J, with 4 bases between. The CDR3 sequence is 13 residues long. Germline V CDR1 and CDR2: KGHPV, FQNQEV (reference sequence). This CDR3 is CASSLNANSDYTF. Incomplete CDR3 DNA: TGTGCCAGCAGTCTGAATGCAAACTCCGACTACACC.

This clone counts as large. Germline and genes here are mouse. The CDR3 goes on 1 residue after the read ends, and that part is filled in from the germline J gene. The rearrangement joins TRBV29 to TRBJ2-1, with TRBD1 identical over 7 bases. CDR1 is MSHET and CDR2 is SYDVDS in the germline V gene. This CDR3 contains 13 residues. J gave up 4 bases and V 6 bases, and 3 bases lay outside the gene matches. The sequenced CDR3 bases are TGTGCTAGCAGCCGGGACAGATATGCTGAGCAGTTC. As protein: CASSRDRYAEQF. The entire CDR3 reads CASSRDRYAEQFF.

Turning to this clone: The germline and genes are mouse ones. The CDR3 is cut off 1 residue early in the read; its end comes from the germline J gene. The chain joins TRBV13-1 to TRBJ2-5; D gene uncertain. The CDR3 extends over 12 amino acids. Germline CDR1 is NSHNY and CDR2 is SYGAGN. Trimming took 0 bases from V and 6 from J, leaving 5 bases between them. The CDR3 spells CASSDGGDTQYF. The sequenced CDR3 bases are TGTGCCAGCAGTGATGGTGGGGACACCCAGTAC.

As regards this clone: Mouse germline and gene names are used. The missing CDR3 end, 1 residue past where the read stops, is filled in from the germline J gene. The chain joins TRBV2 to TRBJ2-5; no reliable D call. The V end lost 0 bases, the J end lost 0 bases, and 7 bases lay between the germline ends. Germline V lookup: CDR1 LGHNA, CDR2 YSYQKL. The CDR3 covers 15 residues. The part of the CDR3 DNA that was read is TGTGCCAGCAGCCAAGACGGGTATAACCAAGACACCCAGTAC. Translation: CASSQDGYNQDTQY. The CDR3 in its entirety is CASSQDGYNQDTQYF.

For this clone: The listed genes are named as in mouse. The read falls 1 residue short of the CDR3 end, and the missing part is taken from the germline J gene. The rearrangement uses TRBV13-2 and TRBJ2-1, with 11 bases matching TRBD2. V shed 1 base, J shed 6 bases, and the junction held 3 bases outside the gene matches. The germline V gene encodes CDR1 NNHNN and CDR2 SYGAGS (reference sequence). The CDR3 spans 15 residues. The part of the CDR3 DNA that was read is TGTGCCAGCGGTGATAACTGGGGGGGCGTTGCTGAGCAGTTC. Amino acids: CASGDNWGGVAEQF. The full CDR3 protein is CASGDNWGGVAEQFF.

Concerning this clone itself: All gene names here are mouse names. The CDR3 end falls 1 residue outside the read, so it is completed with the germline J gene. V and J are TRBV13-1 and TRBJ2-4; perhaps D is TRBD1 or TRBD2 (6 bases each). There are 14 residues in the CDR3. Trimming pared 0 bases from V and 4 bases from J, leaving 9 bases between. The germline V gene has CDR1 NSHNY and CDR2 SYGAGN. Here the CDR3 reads CASSDVGGKNTLYF. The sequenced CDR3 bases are TGTGCCAGCAGTGATGTCGGGGGCAAAAACACCTTGTAC.

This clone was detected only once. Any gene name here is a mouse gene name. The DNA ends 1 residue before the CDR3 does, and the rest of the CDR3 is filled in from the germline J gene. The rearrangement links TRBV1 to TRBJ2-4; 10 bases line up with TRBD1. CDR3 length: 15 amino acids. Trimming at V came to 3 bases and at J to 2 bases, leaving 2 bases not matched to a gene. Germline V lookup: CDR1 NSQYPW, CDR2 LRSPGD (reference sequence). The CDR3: CTCSATGGVQNTLYF. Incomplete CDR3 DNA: TGCACCTGCAGTGCGACAGGGGGCGTTCAAAACACCTTGTAC.

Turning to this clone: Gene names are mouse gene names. The covered CDR3 bases are TGTGCCAGCAGTCTCTTAGGGGGCGCGACAGAAGTCTTC. Protein sequence: CASSLLGGATEVF. The complete CDR3 sequence is CASSLLGGATEVFF. The V call is TRBV26, the J call TRBJ1-1, with 7 nucleotides matching TRBD1. The CDR3 extends 1 residue past the end of the read, so its final part is completed from the germline J gene. CDR1 is KGHPV, CDR2 FQNQEV, per germline (reference sequence). The CDR3 covers 14 residues. With V trimmed by 3 bases and J by 5 bases, 6 bases remained unmatched.

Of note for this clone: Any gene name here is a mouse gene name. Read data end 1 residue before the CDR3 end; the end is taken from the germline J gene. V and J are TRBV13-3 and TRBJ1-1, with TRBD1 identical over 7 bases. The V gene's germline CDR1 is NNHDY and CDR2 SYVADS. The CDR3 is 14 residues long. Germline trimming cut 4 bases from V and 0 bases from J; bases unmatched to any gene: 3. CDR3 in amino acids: CASSFDRANTEVFF. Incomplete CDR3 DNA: TGTGCCAGCAGTTTTGACAGGGCAAACACAGAAGTCTTC.

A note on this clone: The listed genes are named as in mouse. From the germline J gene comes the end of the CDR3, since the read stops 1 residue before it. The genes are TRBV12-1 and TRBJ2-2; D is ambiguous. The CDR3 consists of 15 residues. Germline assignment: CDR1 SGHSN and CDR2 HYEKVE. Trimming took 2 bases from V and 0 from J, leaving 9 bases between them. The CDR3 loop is CASSPPGTNTGQLYF. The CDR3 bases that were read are TGTGCCAGCTCTCCCCCGGGAACAAACACCGGGCAGCTCTAC. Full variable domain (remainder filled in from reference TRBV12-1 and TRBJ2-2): DSGVVQSPRHIIKEKGGRSVLTCIPISGHSNVVWYQQTLGKELKFLIQHYEKVERDKGFLPSRFSVQQFDDYHSEMNMSALELEDSAMYFCASSPPGTNTGQLYFGEGSKLTVL.

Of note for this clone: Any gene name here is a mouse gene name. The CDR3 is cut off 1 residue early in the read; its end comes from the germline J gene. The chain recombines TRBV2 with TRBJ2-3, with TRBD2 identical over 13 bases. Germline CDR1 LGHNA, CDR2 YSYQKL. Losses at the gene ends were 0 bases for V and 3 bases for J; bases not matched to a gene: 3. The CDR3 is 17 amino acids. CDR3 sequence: CASSQEKDWGGAETLYF. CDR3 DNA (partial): TGTGCCAGCAGCCAAGAAAAGGACTGGGGGGGCGCAGAAACGCTGTAT.

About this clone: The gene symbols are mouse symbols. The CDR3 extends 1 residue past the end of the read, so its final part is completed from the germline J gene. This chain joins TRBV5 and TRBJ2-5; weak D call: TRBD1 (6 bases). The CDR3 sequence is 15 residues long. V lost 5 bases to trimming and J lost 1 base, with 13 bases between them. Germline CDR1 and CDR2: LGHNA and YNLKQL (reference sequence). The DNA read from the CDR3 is TGTGCCAGCAGCAACAACAGGGTTGACCAAGACACCCAGTAC. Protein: CASSNNRVDQDTQY. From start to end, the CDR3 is CASSNNRVDQDTQYF.